One and the same sample provided the 29 T cell receptor beta chains below, sequenced in a study of T cell repertoires in cytomegalovirus infection (dated by TCRdb to the late 2010s). Sequencing relied on an Illumina HiSeq 1500. The public reads were reprocessed in TCRdb via fastp at Q25 and MiXCR, keeping in-frame beta chains. Entries are consolidated by CDR3 protein sequence, retaining the most common genes and DNA. Present in this sample are approximately 750,000 distinct CDR3 sequences, 35% of which were seen just once. Jointly, the top ten make up roughly 2.9% of the sample. The sample taken for sequencing was PBMCs. The receptors were gathered from a human donor in good health (CMV status not recorded). Some clones in this sample may be carry-over from other donors' samples.

This clonotype turned up a few times. The rearrangement joins TRBV28 to TRBJ2-3; tentatively, D is TRBD2 (6 bases). Trimming removed 3 bases from V and 0 bases from J, with 13 bases in between. Germline values: CDR1 MDHEN, CDR2 SYDVKM. The CDR3 is 16 amino acids. The DNA of the CDR3 is TGTGCCAGCAGTTTTTATTGGCGGGAAAGCACAGATACGCAGTATTTT. This codes for CASSFYWRESTDTQYF. Full variable domain (rest looked up from reference TRBV28 and TRBJ2-3): DVKVTQSSRYLVKRTGEKVFLECVQDMDHENMFWYRQDPGLGLRLIYFSYDVKMKEKGDIPEGYSVSREKKERFSLILESASTNQTSMYLCASSFYWRESTDTQYFGPGTRLTVL.

The chain carries TRBV27 and TRBJ2-3; 7 nucleotides agree with TRBD2. The germline V gene has CDR1 MNHEY and CDR2 SMNVEV (reference sequence). The CDR3 spans 15 residues. V shed 3 bases, J shed 6 bases, and the junction held 9 bases outside the gene matches. As DNA, the CDR3 is TGTGCCAGCAGTTTGCTAGGGGACTATTGGGATACGCAGTATTTT. Protein: CASSLLGDYWDTQYF.

The V and J genes are TRBV27 and TRBJ2-7; 8 bases map to TRBD1. V was clipped by 4 bases and J by 3 bases; unmatched bases: 8. Per the germline V gene, CDR1 is MNHEY and CDR2 is SMNVEV (reference sequence). There are 15 residues in the CDR3. CDR3: CASSYGQGDVYEQYF. Here the CDR3 DNA reads TGTGCCAGCAGTTACGGACAGGGAGATGTCTACGAGCAGTACTTC.

This rearrangement joins TRBV20-1 to TRBJ2-7; possibly TRBD1 or TRBD2 for D (5 bases each). The CDR3 runs to 13 residues. Germline assignment: CDR1 DFQATT and CDR2 SNEGSKA (reference sequence). The CDR3 reads CSKAMGDSYEQYF. CDR3 nucleotides: TGCAGCAAAGCCATGGGGGACTCCTACGAGCAGTACTTC.

This clonotype was seen a handful of times. The chain employs TRBV19 and TRBJ1-1; unclear D gene. Germline values: CDR1 LNHDA, CDR2 SQIVND (reference sequence). The CDR3 loop spans 13 amino acids. With 5 bases removed from V and 1 base from J, the gap between germline ends came to 8 bases. As DNA, the CDR3 is TGTGCCAGTAGTTGGGCAGGGAACACTGAAGCTTTCTTT. It yields the protein CASSWAGNTEAFF.

This clonotype was seen a few times. The chain combines TRBV2 with TRBJ2-7, with 7 bases lining up with TRBD2. Losses at the gene ends were 6 bases for V and 5 bases for J; bases not matched to a gene: 10. The CDR3 is 14 residues long. The germline gives CDR1 SNHLY, CDR2 FYNNEI. CDR3 DNA sequence: TGTGCCAGCAGATTTAGCGGGCCCCCGAACGAGCAGTACTTC. It yields the protein CASRFSGPPNEQYF.

This sequence joins TRBV6-2 or TRBV6-3 and TRBJ2-1; 7 bases align to TRBD2. After removal of 1 base from V and 5 bases from J, the junction contained 14 bases not matched to a gene. This CDR3 spans 18 amino acids. Germline-derived CDR1 and CDR2 are MNHEY and SVGEGT. CDR3 loop: CASSYLASGGLLDNEQFF. The CDR3 bases are TGTGCCAGCAGTTACTTGGCTAGCGGAGGACTCCTGGACAATGAGCAGTTCTTC.

This chain uses TRBV6-1 with TRBJ1-5; no clear D gene. The CDR3 is 14 amino acids. Trimming removed 2 bases from V and 1 base from J, with 6 bases in between. Germline-derived CDR1 and CDR2 are MNHNS and SASEGT. CDR3 DNA sequence: TGTGCCAGCAGTGAATGGTCGAGCAATCAGCCCCAGCATTTT. Translated: CASSEWSSNQPQHF.

With regard to this clonotype: A much larger clone differs by one base, so this may be a read error. The chain carries TRBV7-8 and TRBJ1-2; unclear D gene. The CDR3 extends over 13 amino acids. Germline-derived CDR1 and CDR2 are SGHVS and FQNEAQ. The CDR3 region has the DNA TGTGCCAGCAGCCTCGAGACGAACTATGTCTACACCTTC. Amino acid sequence: CASSLETNYVYTF.

This sequence joins TRBV7-9 and TRBJ2-5; D gene uncertain. The CDR3 is 14 amino acids. The V gene lost 3 bases and the J gene lost 5 bases, with 13 bases spanning the gap. The V gene's germline CDR1 is SEHNR and CDR2 FQNEAQ (reference sequence). The CDR3 DNA sequence: TGTGCCAGCAGCTTGGGTCCACAAGCGGAGACCCAGTACTTC. It specifies CASSLGPQAETQYF. Full variable domain (remainder filled in from reference TRBV7-9 and TRBJ2-5): DTGVSQNPRHKITKRGQNVTFRCDPISEHNRLYWYRQTLGQGPEFLTYFQNEAQLEKSRLLSDRFSAERPKGSFSTLEIQRTEQGDSAMYLCASSLGPQAETQYFGPGTRLLVL.

J is TRBJ2-1 and V is TRBV7-6; 12 nucleotides match TRBD2. V gave up 4 bases and J gave up 5 bases; unmatched junction bases: 15. This CDR3 has 19 residues. Germline assignment: CDR1 SGHVS and CDR2 FNYEAQ. CDR3 coding DNA: TGTGCCAGCAGCTCATGGAGGACTAGCGGGACCCTCCGTAACAATGAGCAGTTCTTC. Its protein product is CASSSWRTSGTLRNNEQFF.

V is TRBV20-1 and J is TRBJ2-2; 13 bases line up with TRBD2. J lost 5 bases, V lost 0 bases, and 9 bases had no gene match. The CDR3 is 18 amino acids. CDR1 is DFQATT, CDR2 SNEGSKA, per germline (reference sequence). The CDR3 loop is CSARDLTSGRAHTGELFF. DNA for the CDR3: TGCAGTGCTAGAGATCTCACTAGCGGGAGGGCCCATACCGGGGAGCTGTTTTTT.

J is TRBJ2-2 and V is TRBV6-5; 7 bases are shared with TRBD1. V shed 4 bases and J 4 bases; nucleotides not matched to a gene: 9. CDR3 length equals 16 residues. The V gene's germline CDR1 is MNHEY and CDR2 SVGAGI. The CDR3 DNA sequence: TGTGCCAGCAGTTCCCTCATACAGGGGAGCACCGGGGAGCTGTTTTTT. Translating gives CASSSLIQGSTGELFF.

The J gene is TRBJ2-1, the V gene TRBV20-1; TRBD2 aligns across 9 bases. The CDR3 extends over 18 amino acids. Losses at the gene ends were 4 bases for V and 6 bases for J; bases not matched to a gene: 19. The germline V gene has CDR1 DFQATT and CDR2 SNEGSKA (reference sequence). The DNA for the CDR3 is TGCAGTGCTAAACGGGGACTAGCAGGGGAAGTTCGGGGCAATGAGCAGTTCTTC. This encodes CSAKRGLAGEVRGNEQFF.

The CDR3 protein is CASSLALGVSAGEIRYEQYF. CDR3 sequence (DNA): TGTGCCAGCAGCTTAGCGCTGGGGGTGTCAGCGGGAGAAATACGCTACGAGCAGTACTTC. This rearrangement joins TRBV7-2 to TRBJ2-7; 8 bases match TRBD2. The CDR3 has 20 residues. J gave up 3 bases and V 0 bases, and 19 bases lay outside the gene matches. Per the germline V gene, CDR1 is SGHTA and CDR2 is FQGNSA.

This clonotype came up a few times. The chain is built from TRBV20-1 and TRBJ2-2, with a tentative D call TRBD2 (5 bases). CDR3 length: 13 amino acids. From germline, CDR1 is DFQATT and CDR2 SNEGSKA (reference sequence). Trimming stripped 4 bases from V and 3 bases from J, with 9 bases between. This CDR3 reads CSAISGDTGELFF. As DNA, the CDR3 is TGCAGTGCTATCAGCGGTGACACCGGGGAGCTGTTTTTT.

The chain carries TRBV5-1 and TRBJ2-1; D possibly corresponds to TRBD2 (7 bases). Trimming removed 4 bases at V and 1 base at J, with 18 bases between. This CDR3 region has 17 residues. From germline, CDR1 is SGHRS and CDR2 YFSETQ. CDR3 residues: CASSLSWGGLSYNEQFF. DNA for the CDR3: TGCGCCAGCAGCCTCTCGTGGGGGGGGCTTTCCTACAATGAGCAGTTCTTC. The complete variable domain, with remaining parts taken from reference TRBV5-1 and TRBJ2-1, reads KAGVTQTPRYLIKTRGQQVTLSCSPISGHRSVSWYQQTPGQGLQFLFEYFSETQRNKGNFPGRFSGRQFSNSRSEMNVSTLELGDSALYLCASSLSWGGLSYNEQFFGPGTRLTVL.

The chain links TRBV5-1 to TRBJ2-1, with TRBD2 identical over 8 bases. Germline V gives CDR1 SGHRS, CDR2 YFSETQ. Trimming cost V 0 bases and J 7 bases; bases outside gene matches: 6. This CDR3 region has 15 residues. The CDR3 is CASSLDGRASNEQFF. CDR3 nucleotides: TGCGCCAGCAGCTTGGACGGGAGGGCCTCAAATGAGCAGTTCTTC.

In this sample, this clonotype turned up a few times. The V call is TRBV25-1, the J call TRBJ1-2; no clear D. Germline CDR1 is MGHDK and CDR2 is SYGVNS. CDR3 size: 15 residues. V was shortened by 5 bases and J by 1 base, with 14 bases between the two germline ends. The CDR3 nucleotides read TGTGCCAGCAGTCCCATGGGAAATCTTAACTATGGCTACACCTTC. Residues: CASSPMGNLNYGYTF.

The chain couples TRBV19 to TRBJ2-1; the D is unclear. The V gene's germline CDR1 is LNHDA and CDR2 SQIVND (reference sequence). Trimming pared 6 bases from V and 9 bases from J, leaving 18 bases between. The CDR3 spans 14 residues. CDR3 amino acids: CASRDSTYSIEQFF. CDR3 bases: TGTGCCAGTAGAGACTCAACTTATAGTATTGAGCAGTTCTTC.

V usage is TRBV29-1 and J usage is TRBJ1-1; D might be TRBD1 (5 bases). Germline CDR1 SQVTM, CDR2 ANQGSEA. The CDR3 has 12 amino acids. Between the trimmed V and J ends, which lost 0 bases and 8 bases, there was a span of 10 bases. CDR3: CSVEDGRGEAFF. The CDR3 region has the DNA TGCAGCGTTGAAGATGGGAGGGGCGAAGCTTTCTTT. Full variable domain (remainder filled in from reference TRBV29-1 and TRBJ1-1): SAVISQKPSRDICQRGTSLTIQCQVDSQVTMMFWYRQQPGQSLTLIATANQGSEATYESGFVIDKFPISRPNLTFSTLTVSNMSPEDSSIYLCSVEDGRGEAFFGQGTRLTVV.

The chain couples TRBV20-1 to TRBJ2-7; 8 bases fit TRBD1. Looked up from germline, CDR1 is DFQATT and CDR2 is SNEGSKA (reference sequence). Trimming took 0 bases from V and 6 from J; bases not matched to a gene: 10. The CDR3 length is 15 residues. CDR3 nucleotides: TGCAGTGCTAGAGATTCTGGGCGGACAGGGCGCGAGCAGTACTTC. Protein sequence: CSARDSGRTGREQYF.

V usage is TRBV5-8 and J usage is TRBJ2-5; 8 bases fit TRBD1. The germline V gene has CDR1 SGHTS and CDR2 YDEGEE. This CDR3 has 15 residues. V was clipped by 4 bases and J by 4 bases; unmatched bases: 9. CDR3 coding DNA: TGTGCCAGCAGCCTTCGAATACAGGGGGGAGAGACCCAGTACTTC. It codes for CASSLRIQGGETQYF.

This clonotype showed up many times. This chain links TRBV12-3 or TRBV12-4 with TRBJ1-5; no definite D call. Trimming took 4 bases from V and 1 from J, leaving 8 bases between them. The CDR3 spans 14 residues. The CDR3 DNA reads TGTGCCAGCAGTTCTCGGGGAAGCAATCAGCCCCAGCATTTT. Its translation is CASSSRGSNQPQHF.

The chain carries TRBV6-1 and TRBJ2-1; D is perhaps TRBD1 or TRBD2 (5 bases each). CDR3 size: 17 residues. The germline V gene has CDR1 MNHNS and CDR2 SASEGT. V lost 5 bases and J 7 bases, leaving 24 bases between the germline ends. The CDR3 bases are TGTGCCAGCAGTCCCCTCTTGGAGGCCCTCCCAGGGAATGAGCAGTTCTTC. Protein product: CASSPLLEALPGNEQFF.

This chain joins TRBV27 and TRBJ2-1, with 10 bases aligning to TRBD2. CDR1 is MNHEY, CDR2 SMNVEV, per germline (reference sequence). Trimming at V came to 5 bases and at J to 9 bases, leaving 10 bases not matched to a gene. The CDR3 totals 15 residues. CDR3 sequence (DNA): TGTGCCAGCAGTGGGGCGCTAGCGGGAGAGGGTGAGCAGTTCTTC. It yields the protein CASSGALAGEGEQFF.

The chain is built from TRBV20-1 and TRBJ1-1, with D unresolved. V lost 0 bases to trimming and J lost 4 bases, with 21 bases between them. This CDR3 has 17 residues. The germline V gene encodes CDR1 DFQATT and CDR2 SNEGSKA (reference sequence). In nucleotides, the CDR3 is TGCAGTGCTAGAGATCCCGGTGGGGATGCAGGCGGCACTGAAGCTTTCTTT. As protein: CSARDPGGDAGGTEAFF.

The sample holds many counts of this clonotype. The chain is built from TRBV7-2 and TRBJ2-1, with 10 bases matching TRBD2. V lost 7 bases to trimming and J lost 4 bases; unmatched junction nucleotides: 7. There are 15 residues in the CDR3. Germline CDR1 SGHTA, CDR2 FQGNSA. The CDR3 nucleotides are TGTGCCAGCACCGAACCGGGACTAGCGTACAATGAGCAGTTCTTC. Translated, it gives CASTEPGLAYNEQFF.

To note about this clonotype: A much larger clone is a single base away; this may be a read error. V usage is TRBV7-8 and J usage is TRBJ1-3, with TRBD1 matching 10 bases. Germline CDR1 is SGHVS and CDR2 is FQNEAQ. The CDR3 sequence is 15 residues long. J lost 4 bases, V lost 4 bases, and 4 bases had no gene match. The CDR3 sequence is CASSYRQGAGNTIYF. The CDR3, as DNA: TGTGCCAGCAGCTACCGACAGGGGGCAGGAAACACCATATATTTT.